Presented here are 14 T cell receptor beta chains from one specimen sequenced in a study of early T cells in non-severe SARS-CoV-2 infection. From the 5' RACE reads, TCRdb called clonotypes with MiXCR, one entry per CDR3 protein. Seen here are some 60,000 distinct CDR3 sequences, roughly a tenth observed once, and the top ten hold 0.95% to 1.5%. The sequencing input was whole blood. These TCRs come from an adult who was a healthcare worker with PCR-confirmed SARS-CoV-2 infection or an uninfected control (not recorded which).

In this sample, this clonotype turned up a few times. The chain carries TRBV6-4 and TRBJ2-1; 11 positions agree with TRBD2. The CDR3 has 16 residues. V lost 3 bases and J lost 4; bases outside the gene matches: 5. Per the germline V gene, CDR1 is MRHNA and CDR2 is SNTAGT. The CDR3 region is CASSERASGGYNEQFF. CDR3 coding DNA: TGTGCCAGCAGTGAGAGGGCTAGCGGGGGGTACAATGAGCAGTTCTTC.

This clonotype was counted many times. This chain uses TRBV27 with TRBJ2-2; 7 bases match TRBD1. The CDR3 covers 14 residues. Germline V gene sequence: CDR1 MNHEY, CDR2 SMNVEV (reference sequence). V was pared by 5 bases and J by 3 bases, with 3 bases of the junction left unmatched. Written as DNA, the CDR3 is TGTGCCAGCAGTCCAGGACAGGACACCGGGGAGCTGTTTTTT. Residues: CASSPGQDTGELFF.

The sample holds many counts of this clonotype. CDR3 region: CASSRDRGETQYF. The DNA of the CDR3 is TGTGCCAGCAGCCGCGACAGGGGAGAGACCCAGTACTTC. This rearrangement joins TRBV7-3 to TRBJ2-5; 8 bases are a match to TRBD1. The CDR3 has 13 residues. Germline CDR1 and CDR2: SGHTA and FQGTGA. J gave up 4 bases and V 5 bases, and 3 bases lay outside the gene matches.

This clonotype was picked up a small number of times. The chain recombines TRBV29-1 with TRBJ2-3; weak D call: TRBD1 (6 bases). V was clipped by 7 bases and J by 4 bases, with 15 bases between them. CDR1 SQVTM and CDR2 ANQGSEA come from the germline V gene. The CDR3 is 13 amino acids. The CDR3 nucleotides are TGCAGCGCCCTCCCAGGGGTAGCAGATACGCAGTATTTT. Its translation is CSALPGVADTQYF.

V gene TRBV4-1 combines with J gene TRBJ1-1, with D possibly TRBD1 on 5 matching bases. Germline CDR1 reads MGHRA; CDR2 reads YSYEKL. V lost 0 bases to trimming and J lost 8 bases, with 16 bases between them. The CDR3 is 15 residues long. The CDR3: CASSQDQRARGEAFF. DNA for the CDR3: TGCGCCAGCAGCCAAGATCAGCGGGCCCGGGGGGAAGCTTTCTTT.

The chain recombines TRBV14 with TRBJ2-1; 12 bases map to TRBD2. V lost 4 bases and J lost 7; bases outside the gene matches: 20. CDR1 is SGHDN and CDR2 is FVKESK in the germline V gene. The CDR3 contains 20 residues. The CDR3 DNA reads as TGTGCCAGCAGCCCTAACGTGGGGCTAGCGGGGGGGCTCCAGTGGAATGAGCAGTTCTTC. Protein product: CASSPNVGLAGGLQWNEQFF. Combining the CDR3 with reference TRBV14 and TRBJ2-1 gives the whole variable domain EAGVTQFPSHSVIEKGQTVTLRCDPISGHDNLYWYRRVMGKEIKFLLHFVKESKQDESGMPNNRFLAERTGGTYSTLKVQPAELEDSGVYFCASSPNVGLAGGLQWNEQFFGPGTRLTVL.

This clonotype showed up many times. CDR3: CASSVVEGAYGYTF. CDR3 DNA: TGTGCCAGCAGCGTAGTGGAGGGGGCATATGGCTACACCTTC. This chain joins TRBV9 and TRBJ1-2, with 7 positions matching TRBD1. The CDR3 totals 14 residues. V trimming: 0 bases; J trimming: 5 bases; junction bases outside the gene matches: 4. CDR1 is SGDLS, CDR2 YYNGEE, per germline.

This clonotype was detected a few times. V is TRBV5-4 and J is TRBJ1-2, with TRBD1 matching over 9 bases. The CDR3 sequence is 15 residues long. In germline, CDR1 is SGHNT, CDR2 YYREEE (reference sequence). The junction had 5 bases not matched to a gene; V was cut back by 2 bases and J by 3 bases. The CDR3, as DNA: TGTGCCAGCAGCTTACCGGGACAGGGCGACTATGGCTACACCTTC. Translation: CASSLPGQGDYGYTF.

This clonotype has only a few counts. This chain connects TRBV4-1 to TRBJ1-3, with D perhaps matching TRBD1 (5 bases). V was pared by 3 bases and J by 0 bases, with 9 bases between. Germline CDR1 reads MGHRA; CDR2 reads YSYEKL. The CDR3 has 15 amino acids. CDR3 DNA sequence: TGCGCCAGCAGCCACGGGGCTACCTCTGGAAACACCATATATTTT. It encodes CASSHGATSGNTIYF.

The DNA of the CDR3 is TGTGCCATCAGTGAGTCGACATTCCGTTCCGGGGGGGATACGCAGTATTTT. It yields the protein CAISESTFRSGGDTQYF. The V gene is TRBV10-3, the J gene TRBJ2-3; 7 bases agree with TRBD2. The CDR3 has 17 amino acids. CDR1 is ENHRY and CDR2 is SYGVKD in the germline V gene. The trim removed 0 bases at V and 6 bases at J, leaving 12 bases unmatched.

This clonotype was seen a handful of times. The chain is built from TRBV12-5 and TRBJ1-3; D not resolved. Germline CDR1 is LGHNT and CDR2 is FRNRAP. The CDR3 spans 13 residues. The V end lost 2 bases, the J end lost 4 bases, and 6 bases lay between the germline ends. The chain's CDR3 is CASGLWEGNTIYF. The CDR3, as DNA: TGTGCTAGTGGTTTGTGGGAAGGAAACACCATATATTTT. The full variable domain, completed using reference TRBV12-5 and TRBJ1-3, is DARVTQTPRHKVTEMGQEVTMRCQPILGHNTVFWYRQTMMQGLELLAYFRNRAPLDDSGMPKDRFSAEMPDATLATLKIQPSEPRDSAVYFCASGLWEGNTIYFGEGSWLTVV.

This clonotype was found a few times. The V and J genes are TRBV24-1 and TRBJ2-5, with 14 bases matching TRBD2. With 2 bases clipped from V and 7 bases from J, the junction kept 5 bases outside the gene matches. The CDR3 is 16 amino acids. The germline V gene encodes CDR1 KGHDR and CDR2 SFDVKD. For the CDR3, the DNA is TGTGCCACCAGTGATTCTGGGACTAGCGGGGGACCGACCCAGTACTTC. Protein product: CATSDSGTSGGPTQYF.

The V and J genes are TRBV7-8 and TRBJ2-2; a weak D match, TRBD1 (5 bases). The germline gives CDR1 SGHVS, CDR2 FQNEAQ. This CDR3 region has 15 residues. V lost 6 bases and J 1 base, leaving 12 bases between the germline ends. The DNA of the CDR3 is TGTGCCAGCAGAGAACAGGAGATGAACACCGGGGAGCTGTTTTTT. Its translation is CASREQEMNTGELFF.

The V call is TRBV5-1, the J call TRBJ2-7; 8 bases line up with TRBD1. Germline V lookup: CDR1 SGHRS, CDR2 YFSETQ. This CDR3 region has 15 residues. J lost 3 bases, V lost 4 bases, and 9 bases had no gene match. CDR3 DNA sequence: TGCGCCAGCAGCCCATCGTCAGGGGGCGGCTACGAGCAGTACGTC. Its translation: CASSPSSGGGYEQYV.